This T cell receptor (beta chain) was retrieved from a study of T cell responses to AZD1222 COVID-19 vaccine. Only in-frame clones appear in the TCRdb table, and some are missing; sequencing was by immunoSEQ multiplex PCR. The data show approximately 100,000 clones, approximately 89% seen once. A remark on this clone: Antigen: not known.

J gave up 4 bases and V 6 bases, and 9 bases lay outside the gene matches. Germline CDR1 reads WSHSY; CDR2 reads SAAADI. The CDR3 sequence is 16 residues long. Study-wide points: The span of vaccine-associated CD4 TCRs extended across spike, with dominance at 160-218 and 743-854. At baseline, just a handful of AZD1222 recipients tested seropositive.

The TCR originated in an adult who received the MenACWY meningococcal vaccine as a control. The chain links TRBV10-2 to TRBJ1-2; 12 bases match TRBD1. The sample in question was peripheral blood, obtained 28 days after the second dose of the MenACWY control vaccine. The CDR3 loop reads CASSRAGQGARYGYTF. In nucleotides, the CDR3 is TGCGCCAGCAGCCGAGCGGGACAGGGGGCTCGCTATGGCTACACCTTC.